These 29 T cell receptor beta chains share one sample of origin, sequenced in a study of response to subunit inactivated influenza vaccine listed by TCRdb under 2018. The library came from RT-PCR. Instrument used: Illumina HiSeq 2500. TCRdb reran the public reads through fastp at Q25 and MiXCR, keeping productive beta chains. Records with the same CDR3 protein are collapsed into one entry carrying the most frequent genes and DNA. The sample table contains 800,000 to 1,000,000 distinct CDR3 sequences; only one count was recorded for approximately 22% of them. The top ten clones comprise 9.5% to 13% of the sample. This specimen was PBMCs from blood, taken roughly 5 days after vaccination. The source of these receptors is a man in his fifties who received an inactivated influenza vaccine. Donor details come from another sample of the same person, matched by shared clones.

This clonotype has just a few counts. The genes are TRBV20-1 and TRBJ2-2, with TRBD1 identical over 10 bases. V lost 0 bases, J lost 7 bases, and 5 bases stayed unmatched. CDR1 is DFQATT, CDR2 SNEGSKA, per germline (reference sequence). The CDR3 runs to 15 residues. CDR3 nucleotide sequence: TGCAGTGCTAGAGATAGGGACAGGGGTCTCGGGGAGCTGTTTTTT. Protein product: CSARDRDRGLGELFF.

As for this clonotype: An end of the junction does not agree with germline; a read error may underlie this. The chain employs TRBV7-7 and TRBJ2-5; 7 positions agree with TRBD2. The CDR3 spans 15 residues. CDR1 is SSHAT, CDR2 FNYEAQ, per germline (reference sequence). CDR3: CASSLASTSLETQYF. In nucleotides, the CDR3 is TGTGCTAGCAGCTTAGCGTCGACTAGCTTGGAGACCCAGTACTTC.

There are a few counts of this clonotype. The V call is TRBV6-2 or TRBV6-3, the J call TRBJ2-1; 9 bases are shared with TRBD2. The germline V gene encodes CDR1 MNHEY and CDR2 SVGEGT. The V and J ends lost 2 bases and 4 bases, in that order; junction bases with no gene match: 15. The CDR3 consists of 19 residues. The CDR3 DNA reads TGTGCCAGCAGTTACCCCGCTCGCGAGACTAGCGGCCTATACAATGAGCAGTTCTTC. Translation: CASSYPARETSGLYNEQFF.

This clonotype was counted at least ten times. CDR3 protein: CSARSDGNSPLHF. For the CDR3, the DNA is TGCAGTGCTAGATCGGACGGGAATTCACCCCTCCACTTT. V is TRBV20-1 and J is TRBJ1-6; D gene ambiguous. Germline CDR1 and CDR2: DFQATT and SNEGSKA (reference sequence). V was cut by 2 bases and J by 7 bases, with 9 bases left in between. The CDR3 spans 13 residues.

Ten or more counts support this clonotype. The V gene is TRBV7-6, the J gene TRBJ2-1; the match to TRBD1 covers 7 bases. This CDR3 region has 14 residues. Germline V gives CDR1 SGHVS, CDR2 FNYEAQ. Trimming removed 1 base from V and 4 bases from J; junction bases left unmatched: 1. The CDR3 spells CASSLVQGYNEQFF. CDR3 nucleotides: TGTGCCAGCAGCTTAGTACAGGGGTACAATGAGCAGTTCTTC.

This clonotype appeared a few times. The chain has TRBV20-1 and TRBJ2-5; D not resolved. Germline V gene sequence: CDR1 DFQATT, CDR2 SNEGSKA (reference sequence). The CDR3 extends over 12 amino acids. Trimming pared 0 bases from V and 4 bases from J, leaving 6 bases between. The CDR3 spells CSARDGIETQYF. The CDR3 DNA reads TGCAGTGCTAGAGATGGAATAGAGACCCAGTACTTC.

V is TRBV29-1 and J is TRBJ2-7; 7 bases are shared with TRBD1. Germline V gene data show CDR1 as SQVTM and CDR2 as ANQGSEA. Trimming cost V 7 bases and J 4 bases; bases outside gene matches: 13. CDR3 size: 14 residues. In DNA form, the CDR3 reads TGCAGCGCCCGAGCGGACAGGACCCAATACGAGCAGTACTTC. It is translated as CSARADRTQYEQYF.

This clonotype was recorded many times. V gene TRBV10-2 combines with J gene TRBJ2-1; TRBD2 aligns across 15 bases. Germline CDR1 and CDR2: WSHSY and SAAADI. J gave up 1 base and V 8 bases, and 0 bases lay outside the gene matches. The CDR3 spans 15 residues. In DNA, the CDR3 is TGCGCCAGCGGACTAGCGGGGGGGTCCTACAATGAGCAGTTCTTC. This encodes CASGLAGGSYNEQFF.

This sequence joins TRBV27 and TRBJ1-1, with TRBD1 matching 7 bases. The CDR3 spans 14 residues. Trimming at V came to 5 bases and at J to 1 base, leaving 4 bases not matched to a gene. Germline CDR1 MNHEY, CDR2 SMNVEV (reference sequence). CDR3 DNA sequence: TGTGCCAGCAGTATGGACAGGACGAACACTGAAGCTTTCTTT. Protein: CASSMDRTNTEAFF.

The sample holds a few counts of this clonotype. The V gene is TRBV5-1, the J gene TRBJ2-5; 9 nucleotides agree with TRBD1. The CDR3 spans 16 residues. Germline assignment: CDR1 SGHRS and CDR2 YFSETQ. The V and J ends lost 4 bases and 3 bases, in that order; junction bases with no gene match: 10. CDR3 coding DNA: TGCGCCAGCAGCCCTGGGGACAGGGTAGGGGAAGAGACCCAGTACTTC. It codes for CASSPGDRVGEETQYF.

The chain recombines TRBV5-1 with TRBJ1-6; 10 bases are shared with TRBD1. Losses at the gene ends were 0 bases for V and 10 bases for J; bases not matched to a gene: 13. The length of the CDR3 is 18 residues. Germline values: CDR1 SGHRS, CDR2 YFSETQ. CDR3 DNA sequence: TGCGCCAGCAGCTTGGTACCTCAGACAGGGGGCCACGAGTCACCCCTCCACTTT. As protein: CASSLVPQTGGHESPLHF.

This clonotype was counted many times. The V gene is TRBV9, the J gene TRBJ2-1; no clear D. The germline V gene encodes CDR1 SGDLS and CDR2 YYNGEE. CDR3 size: 15 residues. V was shortened by 2 bases and J by 0 bases, with 9 bases between the two germline ends. CDR3 nucleotides: TGTGCCAGCAGCGTCGGATCCGGCTCCTACAATGAGCAGTTCTTC. It yields the protein CASSVGSGSYNEQFF.

This clonotype was observed many times. The chain joins TRBV6-1 to TRBJ1-2, with D hard to call. The V gene's germline CDR1 is MNHNS and CDR2 SASEGT. Trimming removed 1 base from V and 5 bases from J, with 11 bases in between. The CDR3 contains 14 residues. This CDR3 is CASSEGRQLYGYTF. The CDR3 DNA sequence: TGTGCCAGCAGTGAAGGGCGTCAGTTGTATGGCTACACCTTC.

This clonotype was recorded a few times. V usage is TRBV24-1 and J usage is TRBJ2-1; 9 bases are a match to TRBD2. Per the germline V gene, CDR1 is KGHDR and CDR2 is SFDVKD. Losses at the gene ends were 6 bases for V and 9 bases for J; bases not matched to a gene: 5. The CDR3 covers 13 residues. DNA for the CDR3: TGTGCCACCAGTCCTAGCGGGATAACTGAGCAGTTCTTC. Amino acid sequence: CATSPSGITEQFF.

The CDR3 DNA follows: TGTGCCAGCAGCTACATAGCGGGGTCAGCCTATTACAATGAGCAGTTCTTC. Protein: CASSYIAGSAYYNEQFF. The V gene is TRBV11-2, the J gene TRBJ2-1, with 8 bases identical to TRBD2. CDR3 size: 17 residues. V lost 4 bases to trimming and J lost 4 bases; unmatched junction nucleotides: 12. Looked up from germline, CDR1 is SGHAT and CDR2 is FQNNGV.

In its sample, this clonotype was seen a few times. The V and J genes are TRBV19 and TRBJ2-2; TRBD1 aligns across 9 bases. Trimming at V came to 6 bases and at J to 6 bases, leaving 5 bases not matched to a gene. Germline-derived CDR1 and CDR2 are LNHDA and SQIVND (reference sequence). CDR3 size: 14 residues. CDR3 amino acids: CASRGQGWAGELFF. CDR3 nucleotide sequence: TGTGCCAGTAGGGGACAGGGATGGGCCGGGGAGCTGTTTTTT.

The table lists this clonotype with a few counts. The chain recombines TRBV4-3 with TRBJ1-2, with TRBD1 as a possible D gene (5 bases). Trimming pared 4 bases from V and 3 bases from J, leaving 15 bases between. The CDR3 spans 15 residues. Germline CDR1 LGHNA, CDR2 YSLEER. In nucleotides, the CDR3 is TGCGCCAGCAGCCTCAATTGGGAGGGACACTATGGCTACACCTTC. This sequence encodes CASSLNWEGHYGYTF.

This clonotype was picked up a small number of times. The chain has TRBV7-2 and TRBJ2-7, with 10 bases matching TRBD1. The germline V gene encodes CDR1 SGHTA and CDR2 FQGNSA. CDR3 size: 14 residues. V gave up 4 bases and J gave up 6 bases; unmatched junction bases: 6. The CDR3 nucleotides are TGTGCCAGCAGCTCCGGGACAGGGGCCACCGAGCAGTACTTC. It encodes CASSSGTGATEQYF.

This clonotype was seen many times. The CDR3 sequence: CASSLAGVEKLFF. The CDR3 DNA is TGTGCCAGCAGTTTGGCGGGGGTAGAGAAGCTGTTTTTT. V usage is TRBV12-3 or TRBV12-4 and J usage is TRBJ2-2; 7 bases agree with TRBD2. CDR3 length: 13 amino acids. V shed 3 bases and J 12 bases; nucleotides not matched to a gene: 7.

Many counts were recorded for this clonotype. The chain joins TRBV12-3 or TRBV12-4 to TRBJ2-1; 11 positions match TRBD1. V lost 7 bases, J lost 0 bases, and 8 bases stayed unmatched. The CDR3 length is 17 residues. This chain's CDR3 is CASTGTGGASSYNEQFF. The CDR3 coding sequence is TGTGCCAGCACAGGGACAGGGGGTGCGAGCTCCTACAATGAGCAGTTCTTC.

J is TRBJ2-1 and V is TRBV5-4; TRBD2 matches at 7 bases. Germline values: CDR1 SGHNT, CDR2 YYREEE (reference sequence). V was clipped by 0 bases and J by 4 bases; unmatched bases: 4. This CDR3 comprises 15 residues. Written as DNA, the CDR3 is TGTGCCAGCAGCTTGGGCAGCGGGAAATACAATGAGCAGTTCTTC. This encodes CASSLGSGKYNEQFF.

The gene calls are TRBV6-5 and TRBJ2-1; possibly TRBD2 for D (6 bases). Per the germline V gene, CDR1 is MNHEY and CDR2 is SVGAGI. This CDR3 has 16 amino acids. Trimming cost V 2 bases and J 1 base, with 12 bases left between them. The CDR3 loop reads CASSYAGIPSYNEQFF. The CDR3 coding sequence is TGTGCCAGCAGTTACGCGGGAATTCCATCCTACAATGAGCAGTTCTTC.

The V call is TRBV20-1, the J call TRBJ2-3, with 9 bases fitting TRBD2. The CDR3 contains 16 residues. V lost 0 bases and J lost 4; bases outside the gene matches: 8. The germline CDR1 and CDR2 sequences are DFQATT and SNEGSKA (reference sequence). The CDR3 spells CSARDPASGVSDTQYF. Written as DNA, the CDR3 is TGCAGTGCTAGAGATCCGGCTAGCGGGGTGTCAGATACGCAGTATTTT.

A few counts support this clonotype. The genes are TRBV5-1 and TRBJ1-3, with unresolved D. This CDR3 comprises 14 residues. With 0 bases removed from V and 3 bases from J, the gap between germline ends came to 7 bases. Germline V gene data show CDR1 as SGHRS and CDR2 as YFSETQ. The CDR3 here is CASSLGADGNTIYF. The CDR3 nucleotides read TGCGCCAGCAGCTTGGGGGCCGATGGAAACACCATATATTTT.

This sequence joins TRBV7-2 and TRBJ2-7; 14 bases are shared with TRBD2. Germline CDR1 and CDR2: SGHTA and FQGNSA. The junction had 3 bases not matched to a gene; V was cut back by 4 bases and J by 4 bases. The CDR3 sequence is 15 residues long. CDR3 coding DNA: TGTGCCAGCAGCTCGGGACTAGCGGGAGAGTACGAGCAGTACTTC. Residues: CASSSGLAGEYEQYF.

The chain is built from TRBV5-4 and TRBJ2-7, with 9 positions matching TRBD1. This CDR3 is 14 amino acids long. V was clipped by 4 bases and J by 5 bases; unmatched bases: 7. Looked up from germline, CDR1 is SGHNT and CDR2 is YYREEE (reference sequence). The CDR3 region is CASSQGQGLHEQYF. Written as DNA, the CDR3 is TGTGCCAGCAGCCAGGGACAGGGACTCCACGAGCAGTACTTC.

The rearrangement uses TRBV20-1 and TRBJ2-1; 8 positions match TRBD2. The CDR3 has 18 residues. Germline-derived CDR1 and CDR2 are DFQATT and SNEGSKA (reference sequence). V gave up 0 bases and J gave up 7 bases; unmatched junction bases: 17. The DNA for the CDR3 is TGCAGTGCTAGAGATCTCTCGGGAACGGGGGGGCTTGGTAATGAGCAGTTCTTC. It translates to CSARDLSGTGGLGNEQFF.

As regards this clonotype: This could be a read error, since a much larger clone is one nucleotide away. This chain links TRBV20-1 with TRBJ1-6, with D tentatively TRBD1 (5 bases). Trimming cost V 0 bases and J 5 bases, with 26 bases left between them. The germline V gene has CDR1 DFQATT and CDR2 SNEGSKA (reference sequence). The CDR3 extends over 20 amino acids. The CDR3 DNA is TGCAGTGCTAGAGATCTAGACAGCGATCGTCCTCACGAAAATAATTCACCCCTCCACTTT. It encodes CSARDLDSDRPHENNSPLHF.

The V call is TRBV27, the J call TRBJ2-7; D is unclear. Trimming left V 3 bases short and J 13 bases short, with 19 bases between. The CDR3 length is 13 residues. Germline V lookup: CDR1 MNHEY, CDR2 SMNVEV (reference sequence). The CDR3 DNA reads TGTGCCAGCAGTTTTCGGGCAGCCACAACTTTTTACTTC. Residues: CASSFRAATTFYF.